This entry concerns a single T cell receptor (beta chain). Its antigen is not identified. Clones were sequenced by immunoSEQ multiplex PCR, and TCRdb holds only the in-frame ones, with some missing. The sample has 2 million to 2.5 million clones; around 90% are singletons. The ends were cut back, 4 bases at V and 1 base at J, with 18 bases in the middle. CDR3 length: 16 residues. Germline V CDR1 and CDR2: SGDLS, YYNGEE. The data stem from a study of shared clonotypes between healthy human individuals. Study at large: Plates per donor: three CD4 naive, three CD4 memory, two CD8 naive, one CD8 memory.

Whole-study findings and limits: It was only blood that was sampled, and tissue repertoires likely differ. Sequencing depth was expected to affect clonotype sharing among donors. Sorted-subset sequencing was shown by rarefaction to be incomplete despite large depth.

Sequenced sample: naive CD4+ T cells from PBMCs. The subset here: CD45RA+ positively selected. This receptor was identified in a man aged 18 to 30 in good health. Some clones in this sample may be carry-over from other donors' samples. The chain joins TRBV9 to TRBJ2-7, with D perhaps matching TRBD1 or TRBD2 (5 bases each). CDR3 in DNA: TGTGCCAGCAGCCCTTCAGGGACCTGGGGTTCCTACGAGCAGTACTTC. Translation gives CASSPSGTWGSYEQYF.